This TCR beta chain was sequenced for a study of blood T cell repertoires in COVID-19. Study summary: Acute and convalescent COVID-19 samples came from the United States, Italy and Spain. PBMCs, B-cell-depleted T cells, or T cells were the source of the cDNA or gDNA that made up the material.

The V segment lost 2 bases and the J segment 4 bases; nucleotides outside the gene matches: 4. CDR1 and CDR2 from the germline V gene are SGHRS and YFSETQ. The CDR3 covers 16 residues. In the authors' workflow: Estimates of nucleated cell counts were drawn from the amplification of reference gene primers. Method: immunoSEQ multiplex PCR; TCRdb's copy keeps in-frame clones and lacks some. V and J calls and clone size are copied from that table; D and trimming were computed from the DNA. The table lists roughly 230,000 clones, less than 85% of them singletons. The chain employs TRBV5-1 and TRBJ2-2; TRBD2 agrees at 11 bases. This TCR came from an elderly woman with acute or convalescent COVID-19. Sequencing used peripheral blood. CDR3: CASSFELAGVTGELFF. The CDR3 nucleotides read TGCGCCAGCAGCTTCGAACTAGCGGGGGTCACCGGGGAGCTGTTTTTT.